The 20 T cell receptor beta chains below come from one sample, sequenced in a study of blood T cells in healthy people across ages. Through a sample-barcoded 5' primer and a J-beta primer mix, a second PCR was run for roughly 6 to 12 cycles. MiXCR was run by TCRdb on the 5' RACE reads, yielding one entry per CDR3 protein. The sample contains 600,000 to 650,000 distinct CDR3 sequences, approximately 59% of which appear only once. The material sequenced was blood. Receptor source: a man in his sixties in good health.

This chain uses TRBV12-3 or TRBV12-4 with TRBJ2-5; either TRBD1 or TRBD2 may supply D (6 bases each). The CDR3 has 17 residues. V was shortened by 4 bases and J by 2 bases, with 20 bases between the two germline ends. CDR3 in DNA: TGTGCCAGCAGTTCTCCCCCCGGGGGCTTGGGGCAAGAGACCCAGTACTTC. Translation: CASSSPPGGLGQETQYF.

The chain carries TRBV5-1 and TRBJ2-5; D gene ambiguous. V was cut by 3 bases and J by 5 bases, with 11 bases left in between. CDR1 SGHRS and CDR2 YFSETQ come from the germline V gene. The CDR3 has 13 amino acids. CDR3 sequence reads: CASSSDNGETQYF. CDR3 DNA: TGCGCCAGCAGCTCTGACAATGGGGAGACCCAGTACTTC.

A few counts support this clonotype. This chain uses TRBV15 with TRBJ1-2; tentative D call: TRBD1 (5 bases). The CDR3 extends over 14 amino acids. V gave up 5 bases and J gave up 4 bases, with 14 bases separating them. The germline V gene has CDR1 LNHNV and CDR2 YYDKDF (reference sequence). CDR3 coding DNA: TGTGCCACCAGCGGGGCAGCGTCGGCCTATGGCTACACCTTC. Amino acids: CATSGAASAYGYTF.

The chain joins TRBV20-1 to TRBJ2-3; D tentatively fits TRBD1 or TRBD2 (6 bases each). Per the germline V gene, CDR1 is DFQATT and CDR2 is SNEGSKA (reference sequence). V lost 0 bases, J lost 2 bases, and 12 bases lay in between. The CDR3 runs to 15 residues. The CDR3 is CSARDPRGATDTQYF. As DNA, the CDR3 is TGCAGTGCTAGAGATCCGAGGGGGGCCACAGATACGCAGTATTTT.

The J gene is TRBJ2-5, the V gene TRBV20-1, with TRBD2 matching over 8 bases. Losses at the gene ends were 5 bases for V and 7 bases for J; bases not matched to a gene: 12. Germline V gene data show CDR1 as DFQATT and CDR2 as SNEGSKA (reference sequence). This CDR3 is 14 amino acids long. The CDR3 reads CSAGSRTSLGTQYF. Written as DNA, the CDR3 is TGCAGTGCTGGATCCCGGACTAGCCTTGGGACCCAGTACTTC.

This chain joins TRBV10-1 and TRBJ2-1; D uncertain. The DNA end lines up better with TRBJ2-7; the J call may be wrong. The V gene's germline CDR1 is WNHNN and CDR2 SYGVQD (reference sequence). This CDR3 contains 14 residues. CDR3 protein: CASSDPIYYNEQYF. The CDR3, as DNA: TGCGCCAGCAGTGACCCAATTTACTACAATGAGCAGTACTTC.

This chain links TRBV7-9 with TRBJ1-2; TRBD1 aligns across 8 bases. The CDR3 is made up of 13 amino acids. CDR1 and CDR2 from the germline V gene are SEHNR and FQNEAQ (reference sequence). V dropped 8 bases and J dropped 9; count of bases not matched to a gene: 11. CDR3 nucleotide sequence: TGTGCCAGCGGAGCCGATGGACAGGGCCGCTACACCTTC. This encodes CASGADGQGRYTF.

The chain employs TRBV9 and TRBJ2-3; 11 nucleotides line up with TRBD1. Unmatched junction bases numbered 4, after V lost 0 bases and J lost 4 bases. This CDR3 contains 16 residues. Germline CDR1 and CDR2: SGDLS and YYNGEE. Here the CDR3 reads CASSVGVGQGADTQYF. CDR3 in DNA: TGTGCCAGCAGCGTAGGAGTGGGACAGGGGGCAGATACGCAGTATTTT. Full variable domain (outside the CDR3, taken from reference TRBV9 and TRBJ2-3): DSGVTQTPKHLITATGQRVTLRCSPRSGDLSVYWYQQSLDQGLQFLIQYYNGEERAKGNILERFSAQQFPDLHSELNLSSLELGDSALYFCASSVGVGQGADTQYFGPGTRLTVL.

V is TRBV7-2 and J is TRBJ2-1; D might be TRBD1 (5 bases). V gave up 4 bases and J gave up 7 bases, with 8 bases separating them. Germline V lookup: CDR1 SGHTA, CDR2 FQGNSA. The CDR3 totals 12 residues. The CDR3 loop reads CASSWGLNEQFF. The DNA for the CDR3 is TGTGCCAGCAGCTGGGGCTTGAATGAGCAGTTCTTC.

The chain carries TRBV7-8 and TRBJ2-1; 8 bases match TRBD1. This CDR3 contains 17 residues. V trimming: 1 base; J trimming: 2 bases; junction bases outside the gene matches: 7. Germline V CDR1 and CDR2: SGHVS, FQNEAQ. CDR3: CASSLGGAGGTYNEQFF. The DNA for the CDR3 is TGTGCCAGCAGCTTAGGTGGGGCAGGGGGCACCTACAATGAGCAGTTCTTC.

In its sample, this clonotype was seen a few times. V is TRBV6-5 and J is TRBJ1-6; D gene unclear. CDR1 and CDR2 from the germline V gene are MNHEY and SVGAGI. Trimming shortened V by 5 bases and J by 11 bases, and 10 bases separated the two germline ends. The CDR3 consists of 12 residues. The chain's CDR3 is CASSGWKTPLHF. In DNA form, the CDR3 reads TGTGCCAGCAGTGGATGGAAGACACCCCTCCACTTT.

V usage is TRBV14 and J usage is TRBJ2-5; D possibly corresponds to TRBD2 (6 bases). The DNA matches TRBJ2-1 better at its end, which makes the J call doubtful. This CDR3 has 14 amino acids. Germline V gives CDR1 SGHDN, CDR2 FVKESK. CDR3 DNA: TGTGCCAGCAGTCCGGCGGGGAGGAGAGAGACCCAGTTCTTC. Its protein product is CASSPAGRRETQFF.

Comment on this clonotype: Its ends do not fully match the called genes, so a read error is possible. The V gene is TRBV14, the J gene TRBJ2-6; no clear D gene. The germline gives CDR1 SGHDN, CDR2 FVKESK. The CDR3 sequence is 13 residues long. The CDR3 DNA reads TGTGCTAGCAGCCAAGTACGGGCCAACGTCCTGACTTTC. It encodes CASSQVRANVLTF.

In its sample, this clonotype was seen a few times. This sequence joins TRBV18 and TRBJ2-1; TRBD1 aligns across 7 bases. CDR3 length equals 18 residues. The J segment lost 4 bases and the V segment lost 0 bases, leaving 12 bases of the junction unmatched. The germline gives CDR1 KGHSH, CDR2 LQKENI. The CDR3 nucleotides read TGTGCCAGCTCACCACCGGGGACCGGGACAGTTTCTTACAATGAGCAGTTCTTC. It encodes CASSPPGTGTVSYNEQFF.

On this clonotype: It may be a read error: a sequence one base away is much more abundant. This chain links TRBV12-3 or TRBV12-4 with TRBJ2-7; 12 bases agree with TRBD2. The CDR3 extends over 15 amino acids. The CDR3 is CACSMTSGGSYEQYF. The DNA for the CDR3 is TGTGCCTGCAGTATGACTAGCGGGGGTAGCTACGAGCAGTACTTC.

The chain employs TRBV5-1 and TRBJ1-3, with D possibly TRBD1 on 5 matching bases. There are 14 residues in the CDR3. Germline V lookup: CDR1 SGHRS, CDR2 YFSETQ. V was trimmed by 3 bases and J by 2 bases, leaving 9 bases between them. The CDR3 sequence: CASSSGTPGNTIYF. CDR3 nucleotide sequence: TGCGCCAGCAGCTCCGGGACGCCTGGAAACACCATATATTTT.

V gene TRBV7-2 combines with J gene TRBJ2-1; tentatively, D is TRBD1 (6 bases). The germline gives CDR1 SGHTA, CDR2 FQGNSA. The V end was cut by 1 base, the J end by 7 bases, with 17 bases between. The CDR3 length is 16 residues. Here the CDR3 DNA reads TGTGCCAGCAGCTTAGATGTTAGGGCAGGGGCGAATGAGCAGTTCTTC. Translating it yields CASSLDVRAGANEQFF. The full variable domain, rest sourced from reference TRBV7-2 and TRBJ2-1, is GAGVSQSPSNKVTEKGKDVELRCDPISGHTALYWYRQSLGQGLEFLIYFQGNSAPDKSGLPSDRFSAERTGGSVSTLTIQRTQQEDSAVYLCASSLDVRAGANEQFFGPGTRLTVL.

V and J are TRBV7-8 and TRBJ1-1, with 7 positions matching TRBD1. Germline CDR1 reads SGHVS; CDR2 reads FQNEAQ. The CDR3 is 15 residues long. The junction had 6 bases not matched to a gene; V was cut back by 4 bases and J by 1 base. The CDR3 sequence is CASSSTDRRNTEAFF. CDR3 DNA: TGTGCCAGCAGCTCCACGGACAGGCGGAACACTGAAGCTTTCTTT.

This sequence joins TRBV7-9 and TRBJ2-7, with 10 bases matching TRBD1. The V gene's germline CDR1 is SEHNR and CDR2 FQNEAQ (reference sequence). After removal of 0 bases from V and 2 bases from J, the junction contained 4 bases not matched to a gene. The CDR3 runs 16 residues. CDR3 sequence reads: CASSLAGGQGTYEQYF. The CDR3 nucleotides read TGTGCCAGCAGCTTAGCTGGGGGACAGGGGACCTACGAGCAGTACTTC.

The V call is TRBV6-1, the J call TRBJ2-1, with D perhaps matching TRBD2 (5 bases). CDR3 length equals 18 residues. Trimming stripped 0 bases from V and 3 bases from J, with 18 bases between. Germline CDR1 is MNHNS and CDR2 is SASEGT. CDR3 DNA sequence: TGTGCCAGCAGTGAAGCGGAGGTCTGGGCTCCCTTCTACAATGAGCAGTTCTTC. It codes for CASSEAEVWAPFYNEQFF.